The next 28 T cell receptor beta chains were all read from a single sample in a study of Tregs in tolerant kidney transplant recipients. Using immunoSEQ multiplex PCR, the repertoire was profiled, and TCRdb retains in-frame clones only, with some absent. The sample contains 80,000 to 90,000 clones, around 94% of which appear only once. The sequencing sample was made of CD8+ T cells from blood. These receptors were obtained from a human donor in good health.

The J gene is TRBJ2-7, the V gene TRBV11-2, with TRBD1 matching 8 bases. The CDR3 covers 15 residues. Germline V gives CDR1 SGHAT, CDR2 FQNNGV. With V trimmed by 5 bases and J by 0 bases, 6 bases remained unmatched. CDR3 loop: CASSPWDRPSYEQYF. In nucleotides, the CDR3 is TGTGCCAGCAGCCCATGGGACAGGCCCTCCTACGAGCAGTACTTC.

In nucleotides, the CDR3 is TGCAGTGCCCCAGACAAGGGGGCGCAGTACTTC. Translated: CSAPDKGAQYF. The chain employs TRBV20-1 and TRBJ2-7; TRBD1 matches 7 bases. CDR1 and CDR2 (germline): DFQATT, SNEGSKA (reference sequence). The CDR3 is made up of 11 amino acids. V lost 6 bases and J lost 9; bases outside the gene matches: 8.

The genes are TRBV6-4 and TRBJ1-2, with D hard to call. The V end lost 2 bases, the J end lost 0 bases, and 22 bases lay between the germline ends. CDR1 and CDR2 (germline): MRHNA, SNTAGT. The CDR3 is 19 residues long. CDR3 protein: CASSDLMNLIDKTNYGYTF. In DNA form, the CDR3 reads TGTGCCAGCAGTGACCTGATGAACCTTATCGACAAGACTAACTATGGCTACACCTTC.

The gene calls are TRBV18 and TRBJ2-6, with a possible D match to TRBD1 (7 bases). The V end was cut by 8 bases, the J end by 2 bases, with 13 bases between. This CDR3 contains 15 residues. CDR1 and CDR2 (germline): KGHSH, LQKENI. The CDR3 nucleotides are TGTGCCAGCCCCCAGGGGGGTACTGGGGCCAACGTCCTGACTTTC. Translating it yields CASPQGGTGANVLTF.

The CDR3 nucleotides read TGTGCCACCAGCAGCGTCCGGGACCTAGGTGGCAATCAGCCCCAGCATTTT. Translation: CATSSVRDLGGNQPQHF. The V gene is TRBV15, the J gene TRBJ1-5, with D perhaps TRBD1 (5 bases). Germline values: CDR1 LNHNV, CDR2 YYDKDF (reference sequence). V shed 3 bases and J shed 2 bases, with 17 bases lying between them. The CDR3 has 17 residues.

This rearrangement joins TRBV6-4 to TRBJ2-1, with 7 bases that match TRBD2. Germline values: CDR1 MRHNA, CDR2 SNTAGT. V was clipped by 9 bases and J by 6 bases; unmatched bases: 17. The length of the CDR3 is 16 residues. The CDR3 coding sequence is TGTGCCAGTGCCCTAGGATCGGCGGGAGCAGGCAATGAGCAGTTCTTC. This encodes CASALGSAGAGNEQFF.

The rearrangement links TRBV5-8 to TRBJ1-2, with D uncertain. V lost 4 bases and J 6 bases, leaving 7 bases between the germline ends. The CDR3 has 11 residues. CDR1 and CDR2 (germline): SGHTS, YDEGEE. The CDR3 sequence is CASSPPHGYTF. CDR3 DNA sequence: TGTGCCAGCAGCCCGCCTCATGGCTACACCTTC. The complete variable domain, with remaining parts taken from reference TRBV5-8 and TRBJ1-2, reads EAGVTQSPTHLIKTRGQQATLRCSPISGHTSVYWYQQALGLGLQFLLWYDEGEERNRGNFPPRFSGRQFPNYSSELNVNALELEDSALYLCASSPPHGYTFGSGTRLTVV.

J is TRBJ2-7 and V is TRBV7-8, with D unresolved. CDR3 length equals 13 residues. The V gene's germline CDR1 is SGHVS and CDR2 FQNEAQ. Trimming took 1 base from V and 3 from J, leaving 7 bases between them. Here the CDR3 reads CASSLEAYYEQYF. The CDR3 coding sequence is TGTGCCAGCAGCTTAGAGGCTTACTACGAGCAGTACTTC.

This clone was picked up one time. CDR3 sequence reads: CASSDWPGQPNTEAFF. The CDR3 bases are TGTGCCAGCAGCGACTGGCCGGGACAACCGAACACTGAAGCTTTCTTT. The chain couples TRBV9 to TRBJ1-1; possibly TRBD1 for D (6 bases). Germline CDR1 and CDR2: SGDLS and YYNGEE. The ends were cut back, 3 bases at V and 1 base at J, with 16 bases in the middle. The CDR3 is made up of 16 amino acids. The full variable domain, in which reference TRBV9 and TRBJ1-1 provide the parts outside the CDR3, is DSGVTQTPKHLITATGQRVTLRCSPRSGDLSVYWYQQSLDQGLQFLIQYYNGEERAKGNILERFSAQQFPDLHSELNLSSLELGDSALYFCASSDWPGQPNTEAFFGQGTRLTVV.

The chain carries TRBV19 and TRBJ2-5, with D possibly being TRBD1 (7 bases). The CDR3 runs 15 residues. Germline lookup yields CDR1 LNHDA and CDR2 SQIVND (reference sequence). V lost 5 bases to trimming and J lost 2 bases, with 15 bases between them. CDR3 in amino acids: CASSSSAGQQETQYF. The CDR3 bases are TGTGCCAGTAGTTCAAGCGCGGGACAGCAAGAGACCCAGTACTTC.

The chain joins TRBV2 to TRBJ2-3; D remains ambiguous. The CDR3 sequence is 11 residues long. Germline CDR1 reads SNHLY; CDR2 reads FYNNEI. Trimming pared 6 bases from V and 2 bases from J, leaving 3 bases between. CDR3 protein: CASSDTDTQYF. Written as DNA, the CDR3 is TGTGCCAGCAGCGACACAGATACGCAGTATTTT.

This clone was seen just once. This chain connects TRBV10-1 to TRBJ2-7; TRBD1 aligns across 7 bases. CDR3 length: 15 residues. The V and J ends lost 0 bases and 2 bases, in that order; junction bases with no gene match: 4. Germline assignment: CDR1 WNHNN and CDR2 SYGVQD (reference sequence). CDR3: CASSESEGAAYEQYF. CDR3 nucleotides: TGCGCCAGCAGTGAGTCAGAGGGGGCCGCCTACGAGCAGTACTTC.

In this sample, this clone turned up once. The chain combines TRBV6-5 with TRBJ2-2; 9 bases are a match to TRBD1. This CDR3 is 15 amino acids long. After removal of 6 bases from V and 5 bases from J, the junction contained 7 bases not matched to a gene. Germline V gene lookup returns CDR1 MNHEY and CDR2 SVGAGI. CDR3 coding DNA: TGTGCCAGCAGCCGGACAGGGGCGCCGACCGGGGAGCTGTTTTTT. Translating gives CASSRTGAPTGELFF.

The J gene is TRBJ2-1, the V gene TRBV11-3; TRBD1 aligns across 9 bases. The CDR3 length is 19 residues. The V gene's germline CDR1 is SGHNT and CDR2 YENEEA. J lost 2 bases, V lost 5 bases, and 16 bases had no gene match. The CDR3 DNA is TGTGCCAGCAGCCCGGGGGACAGGGAATTAGCCGCTACCTACAATGAGCAGTTCTTC. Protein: CASSPGDRELAATYNEQFF.

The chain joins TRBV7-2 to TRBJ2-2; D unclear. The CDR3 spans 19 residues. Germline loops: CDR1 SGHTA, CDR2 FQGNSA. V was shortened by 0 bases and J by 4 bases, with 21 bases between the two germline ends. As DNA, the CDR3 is TGTGCCAGCAGCTTAGCGCGTAGGAGACTGAAGGACCTCACCGGGGAGCTGTTTTTT. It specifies CASSLARRRLKDLTGELFF.

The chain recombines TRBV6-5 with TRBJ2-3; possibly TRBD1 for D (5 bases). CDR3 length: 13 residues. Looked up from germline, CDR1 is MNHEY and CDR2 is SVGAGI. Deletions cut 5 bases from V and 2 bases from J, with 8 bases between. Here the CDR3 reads CASSPDNTDTQYF. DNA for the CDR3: TGTGCCAGCAGTCCGGACAACACAGATACGCAGTATTTT.

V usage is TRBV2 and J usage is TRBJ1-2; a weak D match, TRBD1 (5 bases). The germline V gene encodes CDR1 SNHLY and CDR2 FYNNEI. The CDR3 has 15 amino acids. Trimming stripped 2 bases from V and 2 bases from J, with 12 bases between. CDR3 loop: CASSEYRGLNYGYTF. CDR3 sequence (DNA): TGTGCCAGCAGTGAATATCGGGGGTTAAACTATGGCTACACCTTC.

The CDR3 region has the DNA TGCGCCAGCAGCCAAGTTGCTGGGGGCGGAAACACCATATATTTT. This sequence encodes CASSQVAGGGNTIYF. This chain uses TRBV4-1 with TRBJ1-3; weak D call: TRBD1 (6 bases). The CDR3 consists of 15 residues. The ends were cut back, 1 base at V and 4 bases at J, with 11 bases in the middle. The germline V gene encodes CDR1 MGHRA and CDR2 YSYEKL.

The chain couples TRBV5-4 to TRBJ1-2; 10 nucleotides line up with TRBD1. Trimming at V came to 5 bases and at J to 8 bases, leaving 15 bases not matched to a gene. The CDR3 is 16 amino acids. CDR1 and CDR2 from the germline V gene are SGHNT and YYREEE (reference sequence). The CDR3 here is CASSSRDRGIGEGYTF. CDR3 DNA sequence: TGTGCCAGCAGTTCCCGGGACAGGGGAATTGGCGAGGGCTACACCTTC. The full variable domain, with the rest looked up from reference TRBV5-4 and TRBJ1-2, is ETGVTQSPTHLIKTRGQQVTLRCSSQSGHNTVSWYQQALGQGPQFIFQYYREEENGRGNFPPRFSGLQFPNYSSELNVNALELDDSALYLCASSSRDRGIGEGYTFGSGTRLTVV.

The CDR3 coding sequence is TGTGCCTGGACTGGGGAAGGCACTGAAGCTTTCTTT. This gives the protein CAWTGEGTEAFF. The chain recombines TRBV30 with TRBJ1-1; D is ambiguous. The germline V gene encodes CDR1 GTSNPN and CDR2 SVGIG (reference sequence). Between the trimmed V and J ends, which lost 4 bases and 4 bases, there was a span of 10 bases. The CDR3 covers 12 residues. The variable domain in full, with the rest retrieved from reference TRBV30 and TRBJ1-1, is SQTIHQWPATLVQPVGSPLSLECTVEGTSNPNLYWYRQAAGRGLQLLFYSVGIGQISSEVPQNLSASRPQDRQFILSSKKLLLSDSGFYLCAWTGEGTEAFFGQGTRLTVV.

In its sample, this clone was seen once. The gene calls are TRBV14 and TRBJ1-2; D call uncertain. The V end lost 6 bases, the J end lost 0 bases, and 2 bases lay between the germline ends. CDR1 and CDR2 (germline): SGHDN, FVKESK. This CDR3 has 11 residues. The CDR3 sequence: CASRANYGYTF. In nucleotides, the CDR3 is TGTGCCAGCAGAGCTAACTATGGCTACACCTTC.

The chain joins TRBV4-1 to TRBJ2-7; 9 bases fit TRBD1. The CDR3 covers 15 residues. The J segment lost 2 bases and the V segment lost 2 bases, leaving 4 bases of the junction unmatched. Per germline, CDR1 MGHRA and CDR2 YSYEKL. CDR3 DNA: TGCGCCAGCAGCCAAATCGGGACAGGGCCCTACGAGCAGTACTTC. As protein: CASSQIGTGPYEQYF.

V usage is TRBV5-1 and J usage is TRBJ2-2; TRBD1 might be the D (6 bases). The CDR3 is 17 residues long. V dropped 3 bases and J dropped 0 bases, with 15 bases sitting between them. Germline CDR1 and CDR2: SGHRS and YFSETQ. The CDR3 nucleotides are TGCGCCAGCAGCTGGGTGGTACAGGGAACGAACACCGGGGAGCTGTTTTTT. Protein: CASSWVVQGTNTGELFF.

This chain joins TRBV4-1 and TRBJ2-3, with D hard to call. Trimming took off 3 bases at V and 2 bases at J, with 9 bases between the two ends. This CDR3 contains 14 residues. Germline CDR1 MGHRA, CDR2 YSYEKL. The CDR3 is CASSHPGYTDTQYF. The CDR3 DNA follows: TGCGCCAGCAGCCATCCTGGTTACACAGATACGCAGTATTTT.

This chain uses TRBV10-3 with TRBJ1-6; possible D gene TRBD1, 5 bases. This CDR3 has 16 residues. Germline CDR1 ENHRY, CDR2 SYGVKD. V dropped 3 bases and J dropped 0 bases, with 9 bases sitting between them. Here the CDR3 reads CAISDYGGSYNSPLHF. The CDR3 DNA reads TGTGCCATCAGTGATTACGGGGGCTCCTATAATTCACCCCTCCACTTT.

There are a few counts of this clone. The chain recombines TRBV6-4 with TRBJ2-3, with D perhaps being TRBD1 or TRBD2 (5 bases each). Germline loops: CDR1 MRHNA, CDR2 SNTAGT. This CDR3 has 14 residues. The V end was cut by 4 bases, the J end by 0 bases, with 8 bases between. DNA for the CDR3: TGTGCCAGCAGTGTCGGGACCAGCACAGATACGCAGTATTTT. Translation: CASSVGTSTDTQYF.

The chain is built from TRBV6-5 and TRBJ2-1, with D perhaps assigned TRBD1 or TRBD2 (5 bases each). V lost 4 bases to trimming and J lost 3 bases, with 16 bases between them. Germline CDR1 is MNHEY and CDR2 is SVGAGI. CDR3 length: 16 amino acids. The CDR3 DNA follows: TGTGCCAGCAGTTCCGAGCCCGGGGCTTACTACAATGAGCAGTTCTTC. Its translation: CASSSEPGAYYNEQFF.

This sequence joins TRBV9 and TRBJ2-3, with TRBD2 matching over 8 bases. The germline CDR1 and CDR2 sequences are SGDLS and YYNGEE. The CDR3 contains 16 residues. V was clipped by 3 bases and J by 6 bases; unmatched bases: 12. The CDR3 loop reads CASSGYLRGAYDTQYF. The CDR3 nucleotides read TGTGCCAGCAGCGGTTACCTGCGGGGGGCCTATGATACGCAGTATTTT.